The rows below give T cell receptor beta chains drawn from one sample of a study of T cell changes during pregnancy in multiple sclerosis. Only in-frame clones appear in the TCRdb table, and some are missing; sequencing was by immunoSEQ multiplex PCR. Of tens of thousands of clones in the sample, nearly 90% were seen once. Source: CD4+ T cells from peripheral blood mononuclear cells, taken in the first trimester of pregnancy. The source is a female donor with multiple sclerosis, enrolled in a pregnancy study. The CDR3 runs from the conserved cysteine through the conserved F or W. Fields, in order: D gene, V gene, clone size, J gene, CDR3 DNA, CDR3 protein. D genes are given only for firm matches. Size values are once, few and many counts, or a class for expanded clones, and some rows have none.

D gene: TRBD2; V gene: TRBV5-6; clone size: .; J gene: TRBJ2-5; CDR3 DNA: TGTGCCAGCAGCTTGGGACTAGCGGGAGAGACCCAGTACTTC; CDR3 protein: CASSLGLAGETQYF
D gene: TRBD2; V gene: TRBV2; clone size: .; J gene: TRBJ2-1; CDR3 DNA: TGTGCCATTCAGCGGGAGATATCCCACAATGAGCAGTTCTTC; CDR3 protein: CAIQREISHNEQFF
D gene: .; V gene: TRBV21-1; clone size: .; J gene: TRBJ1-2; CDR3 DNA: TGTGCCAGCAGCAAATGGACAGGGGCCGAATATGGCTACACCTTC; CDR3 protein: CASSKWTGAEYGYTF
D gene: TRBD2; V gene: TRBV19; clone size: .; J gene: TRBJ2-1; CDR3 DNA: TGTGCCAGTAGGCAGGGGGGACTAGCCCAATTGGAGTTCTTC; CDR3 protein: CASRQGGLAQLEFF
D gene: .; V gene: TRBV5-4; clone size: few; J gene: TRBJ1-5; CDR3 DNA: TGTGCCAGCAGCTCTGGCGGCGGGCGGAATCAGCCCCAGCATTTT; CDR3 protein: CASSSGGGRNQPQHF
D gene: TRBD1; V gene: TRBV7-2; clone size: .; J gene: TRBJ1-2; CDR3 DNA: TGTGCCAGCAGCTTATACAGGGGCTATGGCTACACCTTC; CDR3 protein: CASSLYRGYGYTF
D gene: .; V gene: TRBV5-4; clone size: .; J gene: TRBJ2-1; CDR3 DNA: TGTGCCAGCAGCGGGGGGACAGAGTACAATGAGCAGTTCTTC; CDR3 protein: CASSGGTEYNEQFF
D gene: .; V gene: TRBV5-1; clone size: .; J gene: TRBJ2-2; CDR3 DNA: TGCGCCAGCAGCTTGGTGATAGGGGCCGGGGAGCTGTTTTTT; CDR3 protein: CASSLVIGAGELFF
D gene: .; V gene: TRBV7-3; clone size: .; J gene: TRBJ1-1; CDR3 DNA: TGTGCCAGCAGCCTAGGGGGGGAAAACACTGAAGCTTTCTTT; CDR3 protein: CASSLGGENTEAFF
D gene: TRBD1; V gene: TRBV18; clone size: .; J gene: TRBJ2-3; CDR3 DNA: TGTGCCAGCTCACCCTTCGGGACAGGGCAGACAGATACGCAGTATTTT; CDR3 protein: CASSPFGTGQTDTQYF
D gene: TRBD1; V gene: TRBV9; clone size: .; J gene: TRBJ1-1; CDR3 DNA: TGTGCCAGCAGCAAGACAGGGCGGGCTTTCTTT; CDR3 protein: CASSKTGRAFF
D gene: TRBD1; V gene: TRBV30; clone size: .; J gene: TRBJ1-2; CDR3 DNA: TGTGCCTGGAGTTCGACAGGGGACTATGGCTACACCTTC; CDR3 protein: CAWSSTGDYGYTF
D gene: TRBD1; V gene: TRBV28; clone size: .; J gene: TRBJ2-7; CDR3 DNA: TGTGCCAGCAGTGCCGCGGACAGGGGGAGGGAGCAGTACTTC; CDR3 protein: CASSAADRGREQYF
D gene: .; V gene: TRBV7-9; clone size: .; J gene: TRBJ1-2; CDR3 DNA: TGTGCCAGCCGCCCTGGCGTGGACGAGGGCTATGGCTACACCTTC; CDR3 protein: CASRPGVDEGYGYTF
D gene: TRBD1; V gene: TRBV27; clone size: .; J gene: TRBJ1-5; CDR3 DNA: TGTGCCAGCAGCTTGACAGGGGATCAGCCCCAGCATTTT; CDR3 protein: CASSLTGDQPQHF
D gene: .; V gene: TRBV7-9; clone size: once; J gene: TRBJ2-5; CDR3 DNA: TGTGCCAGCAGCTTCGGACAGAAAGAGACCCAGTACTTC; CDR3 protein: CASSFGQKETQYF
D gene: TRBD2; V gene: TRBV4-3; clone size: .; J gene: TRBJ2-2; CDR3 DNA: TGCGCCAGCAGCCTCCACGGATCTAGCGGGAGTAGTAGCACCGGGGAGCTGTTTTTT; CDR3 protein: CASSLHGSSGSSSTGELFF
D gene: TRBD1; V gene: TRBV2; clone size: .; J gene: TRBJ1-4; CDR3 DNA: TGTGCCAGCGGCCGGGAATCAGGGGGCCGTGAAAAACTGTTTTTT; CDR3 protein: CASGRESGGREKLFF
D gene: TRBD1; V gene: TRBV6-6; clone size: .; J gene: TRBJ1-2; CDR3 DNA: TGTGCCAGCAGTTCCGGGACAGCCATTGGCTATGGCTACACCTTC; CDR3 protein: CASSSGTAIGYGYTF
D gene: .; V gene: TRBV7-7; clone size: .; J gene: TRBJ2-7; CDR3 DNA: TGTGCCAGCAGCCCGAACGTAGAGGACGAGCAGTACTTC; CDR3 protein: CASSPNVEDEQYF